Sequencing of this T cell receptor (beta chain) was carried out in a study of CD8 T cells in Susac syndrome. Random hexamers served to reverse transcribe roughly 0.45 to 1 ug RNA. A multiplex approach, immunoSEQ multiplex PCR, amplified TCR beta CDR3 across 54 Vbeta and 13 Jbeta. TCRdb called the immunoSEQ multiplex PCR reads again in MiXCR, with one record for every CDR3 protein. The profile shows around 130,000 distinct CDR3 sequences, around 80% of them singletons. Sequencing of TCR beta drew on CD8+ and CD4+ T cells from blood. CDR3 length equals 15 residues. Trimming removed 5 bases from V and 3 bases from J, with 16 bases in between. Germline CDR1 reads LNHNV; CDR2 reads YYDKDF (reference sequence).

Sequenced sample: CD8+ T cells from PBMCs. The V call is TRBV15, the J call TRBJ1-1; D perhaps matches TRBD1 (5 bases). This sequence was found in a human donor with multiple sclerosis. The CDR3 spells CATSDFEGKDTEAFF. The CDR3 bases are TGTGCCACCAGCGATTTTGAGGGGAAGGACACTGAAGCTTTCTTT.